This T cell receptor (beta chain) was identified in a study of PD-L1 blockade in urothelial cancer. For the study at large: Blood was analyzed 3 weeks (second dose) and 6 weeks after treatment start. T cells numbered a median of about 140,000 in the blood samples.

The CDR3 is made up of 13 amino acids. The germline gives CDR1 LNHDA, CDR2 SQIVND (reference sequence). Trimming took off 5 bases at V and 8 bases at J, with 13 bases between the two ends. Profiling relied on immunoSEQ multiplex PCR, and the TCRdb table lists in-frame clones only, not all of them. This sample has about 71,000 clones, with 85% to 90% found just once. Study-wide results and limits: Blood clones associated with the tumor expanded more at 3 weeks in durable-benefit patients. Clonality of blood TCR below the median before treatment predicted better survival.

Details on this clone: The antigen is undetermined.

The rearrangement uses TRBV19 and TRBJ1-5, with a tentative D call TRBD1 (5 bases). The TCR comes from a man aged 55 to 70 with urothelial cancer. The input for sequencing was PBMCs, taken around atezolizumab (anti-PD-L1) treatment. CDR3 loop: CASSLSRGEPQHF. CDR3 DNA: TGTGCCAGTAGTTTAAGTAGGGGTGAGCCCCAGCATTTT.